This TCR beta chain was sequenced during a study of blood T cell repertoires in COVID-19. Original methodology: How many nucleated cells were present was estimated from reference gene primer amplification. Clones were read by immunoSEQ multiplex PCR, and TCRdb kept only the in-frame ones, dropping some. Clone size and V and J calls were adopted from that table, with D and trimming inferred from the DNA. Here the sample spans some 220,000 clones, roughly four fifths being singletons. V lost 2 bases and J lost 2; bases outside the gene matches: 5. The CDR3 spans 15 residues. CDR1 KGHSH and CDR2 LQKENI come from the germline V gene.

The V gene is TRBV18, the J gene TRBJ1-2; 7 bases align to TRBD1. This clonotype originated in a woman aged 25-40 years who had recovered from COVID-19. The sample taken for sequencing was peripheral blood. This CDR3 is CASSPNRGQNYGYTF. CDR3 bases: TGTGCCAGCTCACCAAATAGGGGGCAAAACTATGGCTACACCTTC.